These T cell receptor beta chains were read from a single sample in a study of T cell responses to AZD1222 COVID-19 vaccine. Method: immunoSEQ multiplex PCR; TCRdb's copy keeps in-frame clones and lacks some. The sample carries roughly 140,000 clones, 88% recorded once. This specimen consisted of peripheral blood, obtained on day 0 of AZD1222 vaccination. These receptor sequences come from an adult in good health. Both conserved end residues are part of each CDR3. A D gene is named only where the DNA matches it firmly. Size is stated for part of the rows, as once, few or many counts, or as a class when the clone is expanded.

j_gene	d_gene	v_gene	abundance	CDR3nt	CDR3aa
TRBJ2-3	-	TRBV27	-	TGTGCCAGCAGTTTATCGTCGTTCGGAGATACGCAGTATTTT	CASSLSSFGDTQYF
TRBJ2-1	-	TRBV10-3	-	TGTGCCATCAGCCCTACTTCTAAAGTCTACAATGAGCAGTTCTTC	CAISPTSKVYNEQFF
TRBJ1-2	TRBD1	TRBV6-4	-	TGTGCCAGCAGTGCCCGGGGCGGGACAGGGGATGGCTACACCTTC	CASSARGGTGDGYTF
TRBJ1-3	-	TRBV7-9	few	TGTGCCAGCAGCTTAGGTGAAAACACCATATATTTT	CASSLGENTIYF
TRBJ1-3	-	TRBV13	-	TGTGCCAGCCTTTCACATTCGGGTTCTGGAGACACCATATATTTT	CASLSHSGSGDTIYF
TRBJ2-7	TRBD2	TRBV6-1	-	TGTGCCAGCAGTGAAGGACTAGCGGGAGTCGGCGAGCAGTACTTC	CASSEGLAGVGEQYF
TRBJ2-3	-	TRBV4-1	-	TGCGCCAGCAGCCATCTAACAGATACGCAGTATTTT	CASSHLTDTQYF
TRBJ1-5	-	TRBV28	-	TGTGCCAGCAGTTTATGGACTATCCGGAGCAATCAGCCCCAGCATTTT	CASSLWTIRSNQPQHF
TRBJ2-3	-	TRBV4-3	-	TGCGCCAGCAGCCAATCTGAAGATACGCAGTATTTT	CASSQSEDTQYF
TRBJ2-1	-	TRBV11-1	-	TGTGCCAGCAGCGAGCAGGCTCGCAGGGTCTACAATGAGCAGTTCTTC	CASSEQARRVYNEQFF
TRBJ2-2	-	TRBV19	-	TGTGCCAGTAGTCGACAGACCACCGGGGAGCTGTTTTTT	CASSRQTTGELFF
TRBJ2-5	-	TRBV6-5	-	TGTGCCAGCCGAATCGGCCAAGAGACCCAGTACTTC	CASRIGQETQYF
TRBJ1-1	-	TRBV18	-	TGTGCCAGCTCACCACTGGCACGTAACACTGAAGCTTTCTTT	CASSPLARNTEAFF
TRBJ1-2	-	TRBV4-1	-	TGCGCCAGCAGCCGCGCGGGGGACTATGGCTACACCTTC	CASSRAGDYGYTF
TRBJ1-1	-	TRBV6-1	-	TGTGCCAGCAGTGAAGCTTGGGGCGATGGGGCTGAAGCTTTCTTT	CASSEAWGDGAEAFF
TRBJ2-1	TRBD2	TRBV20-1	-	TGCAGTGCTAGTGTGACTAGCGGGAGTACTCAGTTCTTC	CSASVTSGSTQFF
TRBJ1-1	-	TRBV28	-	TGTGCCAGCAGTTTACGCGACTTAATCAGGAACACTGAAGCTTTCTTT	CASSLRDLIRNTEAFF
TRBJ1-5	TRBD1	TRBV19	-	TGTGCCAGTAGTACGCAGGGGGATCAGCCCCAGCATTTT	CASSTQGDQPQHF
TRBJ2-5	-	TRBV13	-	TGTGCCAGCAGCTTTGGGAACCAAGAGACCCAGTACTTC	CASSFGNQETQYF
TRBJ1-2	-	TRBV27	-	TGTGCCAGCAGTCCCCGAGGAGGGGTGGCTCTATCTGGCTACACCTTC	CASSPRGGVALSGYTF
TRBJ2-2	TRBD2	TRBV11-3	-	TGTGCCAGCAGCTTAGTTTCCGGGACTACCACCGGGGAGCTGTTTTTT	CASSLVSGTTTGELFF
TRBJ1-3	TRBD1	TRBV3-1/TRBV3-2	-	TGTGCCAGCAGCCAACAGGGGGGGGACACCATATATTTT	CASSQQGGDTIYF
TRBJ1-2	-	TRBV19	few	TGTGCCAGTAGTATGGACCGGGAGGATCGAGGCTACACCTTC	CASSMDREDRGYTF
TRBJ1-1	TRBD1	TRBV19	-	TGTGCCAGTAGTCCCGGACAGGGAGCCGCTGAAGCTTTCTTT	CASSPGQGAAEAFF
TRBJ1-1	-	TRBV30	-	TGTGCGATCTCGGACAGATTGAACACTGAAGCTTTCTTT	CAISDRLNTEAFF
TRBJ2-7	-	TRBV11-2	-	TGTGCCAGCAGCTTCGCGACAGAGGTTATAACCTACGAGCAGTACTTC	CASSFATEVITYEQYF
TRBJ1-1	-	TRBV6-5	-	TGTGCCAGCAGTTACATCGGACAGAGAATTGAAGCTTTCTTT	CASSYIGQRIEAFF
TRBJ2-6	TRBD1	TRBV5-8	-	TGTGCCAGCAGCCACGGACAGGGGGCTGGTGGGGCCAACGTCCTGACTTTC	CASSHGQGAGGANVLTF
TRBJ2-7	TRBD1	TRBV5-1	-	TGCGCCAGCAGCGTCGGGGACAGCTACGAGCAGTACTTC	CASSVGDSYEQYF
TRBJ1-5	-	TRBV29-1	once	TGCAGCACATCGGGGGGCAGCAATCAGCCCCAGCATTTT	CSTSGGSNQPQHF
TRBJ2-4	TRBD1	TRBV2	-	TGTGCCAGCAGGGGACAGGGTACAGGGATTGGGTACTTC	CASRGQGTGIGYF
TRBJ1-1	-	TRBV4-2	-	TGTGCCAGCAGCCAAGATCTTCTAAACACTGAAGCTTTCTTT	CASSQDLLNTEAFF
TRBJ1-6	-	TRBV11-3	-	TGTGCCAGCAGCTTAGATCTGTCATCTGATAGCTCCTATAATTCACCCCTCCACTTT	CASSLDLSSDSSYNSPLHF
TRBJ2-7	-	TRBV10-3	-	TGTGCCATCAGTGATTTTCAGACCTACGAGCAGTACTTC	CAISDFQTYEQYF
TRBJ2-3	TRBD2	TRBV7-2	-	TGTGCCAGCAGCCCGGGACTATCCACAGATACGCAGTATTTT	CASSPGLSTDTQYF
TRBJ2-7	TRBD2	TRBV3-1/TRBV3-2	-	TGTGCCAGCAGCCGACTAGCGGGGCTGACCGACGAGCAGTACTTC	CASSRLAGLTDEQYF
TRBJ2-2	TRBD2	TRBV6-5	-	TGTGCCAGCAGTTACTGGGGTCGGGAGGCCGGGGAGCTGTTTTTT	CASSYWGREAGELFF
TRBJ2-1	TRBD2	TRBV30	-	TGTGCCTGGAGTGGGACTAGCGTACAGTACAATGAGCAGTTCTTC	CAWSGTSVQYNEQFF
TRBJ2-3	-	TRBV4-3	-	TGCGCCAGCAGCCAAGGAGGGTGGGGGCCCCCGCGCACAGATACGCAGTATTTT	CASSQGGWGPPRTDTQYF
TRBJ1-1	TRBD1	TRBV2	-	TGTGCCATCAGGACAGGGGGCCTCTCTAATGAAGCTTTCTTT	CAIRTGGLSNEAFF
TRBJ1-1	-	TRBV6-2/TRBV6-3	-	TGTGCCAGCAGTTACTCTAGTGTTTTGAAGGCTTTCTTT	CASSYSSVLKAFF
TRBJ2-4	TRBD1	TRBV7-2	-	TGTGCCAGCAGCTCCGACAGGGCGGGCATTCAGTACTTC	CASSSDRAGIQYF
TRBJ2-1	TRBD2	TRBV11-2	-	TGTGCCAGCAGCGCCCAAAACGGGGGGACTAGCGGATACAATGAGCAGTTCTTC	CASSAQNGGTSGYNEQFF
TRBJ1-2	TRBD1	TRBV28	-	TGTGCCAGCAGAACTACAGGGGTGGACTATGGCTACACCTTC	CASRTTGVDYGYTF
TRBJ1-2	TRBD1	TRBV7-6	-	TGTGCCAGCAGCTTGGGACAGGGGAATGGCTACACCTTC	CASSLGQGNGYTF
TRBJ2-7	TRBD2	TRBV4-1	-	TGCGCCAGCAGCCAAGTTCCAGCGGGAGAGTACGAGCAGTACTTC	CASSQVPAGEYEQYF
TRBJ1-2	-	TRBV7-9	-	TGTGCCAGCAGCTTAGATGAAGCAGTAGGCTACACCTTC	CASSLDEAVGYTF
TRBJ2-7	TRBD2	TRBV7-6	-	TGTGCCAGCAGTTCCCGGGGAATGGGAGGGCCAGGGTACGAGCAGTACTTC	CASSSRGMGGPGYEQYF
TRBJ1-1	-	TRBV6-5	-	TGTGCCAGCAGCCACCTGACGGGTAGGGACACTGAAGCTTTCTTT	CASSHLTGRDTEAFF
TRBJ1-5	TRBD1	TRBV5-8	few	TGTGCCAGCAGCTGGACAGGGAAATGGCAGCCCCAGCATTTT	CASSWTGKWQPQHF
TRBJ1-3	TRBD1	TRBV30	-	TGTGCCTGGACACATCCGGGACAGGGAGTCGACACCATATATTTT	CAWTHPGQGVDTIYF
TRBJ1-3	-	TRBV6-6	-	TGTGCCAGCAGTCCCGCTTTCTCACCTTACTCTGGAAACACCATATATTTT	CASSPAFSPYSGNTIYF
TRBJ2-7	-	TRBV19	-	TGTGCCAGTAGTATGCTCCTGGCCTCTGCCTACGAGCAGTACTTC	CASSMLLASAYEQYF
TRBJ2-3	-	TRBV4-1	-	TGCGCCAGCAGCCAAGTTACACTTTCGACAGATACGCAGTATTTT	CASSQVTLSTDTQYF
TRBJ1-2	TRBD1	TRBV2	few	TGTGCCAGCGTATGGACAGGGGCCGGCTACACCTTC	CASVWTGAGYTF